Listed below are T cell receptor beta chains from one sample, sequenced in a study of control samples from healthy donors and cancer patients. Profiled with immunoSEQ multiplex PCR; TCRdb holds only in-frame clones, not every one. The repertoire holds 60,000 to 65,000 clones, with almost 85% as singletons. Sequences were obtained from blood. These receptors originate from a man aged 35 to 55 in good health. Both conserved end residues are part of each CDR3. D genes are given only for firm matches. Clone size is not always given. Where it is, it says once, few, many or a class for expanded clones.

d_gene,abundance,v_gene,CDR3aa
.,.,TRBV27,CASSLEEVKTYNEQFF
.,.,TRBV20-1,CSASFISNQPQHF
.,.,TRBV9,CASSADIVGTEAFF
.,.,TRBV20-1,CSASSDYEQYF
.,.,TRBV28,CASSLGGVMNTEAFF
.,.,TRBV21-1,CASGQTRGREDNEQFF
.,.,TRBV2,CASSGLNNNYGYTF
.,medium-sized,TRBV27,CASSLNGVRGNQPQHF
TRBD2,few,TRBV5-5,CASSLVGRVPPTEADTQYF
.,.,TRBV19,CASSIAGRSAGDTEAFF
.,.,TRBV5-4,CASRSGTTNTGELFF
TRBD1,.,TRBV30,CAWKGAYWGGYTF
.,.,TRBV7-3,CASSPLGTRNTGELFF
TRBD2,.,TRBV5-6,CASSGRAGDTQYF
TRBD2,once,TRBV7-3,CASSLFLAGGDTQYF
.,.,TRBV5-1,CASSTTVGEQPQHF
TRBD1,.,TRBV2,CASTYRGRGYTF
TRBD1,.,TRBV28,CASYLGQGGTEQFF
.,.,TRBV9,CASSVAGGTKNIQYF
TRBD1,.,TRBV4-3,CASSRTGVRHGYTF
TRBD2,.,TRBV11-2,CASSVLGTSADTQYF
.,.,TRBV28,CASSTGVDEQYF
.,once,TRBV10-3,CASRTGDYGYTF
.,once,TRBV15,CATSAVRGSTEAFF
.,.,TRBV4-1,CASSGGGSIEKLFF
TRBD1,.,TRBV18,CASSALQGRAEAFF
.,.,TRBV19,CASSTGETYEQYF
TRBD2,.,TRBV7-6,CASSLLGGAGGTDTQYF